The sequence of this T cell receptor (beta chain) was determined in a study of T cells in Graves' hyperthyroidism and ophthalmopathy. Trimming removed 5 bases from V and 6 bases from J; junction bases left unmatched: 3. The CDR3 has 15 amino acids. The germline CDR1 and CDR2 sequences are MNHEY and SMNVEV (reference sequence). This clonotype was observed at least ten times. TCR beta CDR3 regions were amplified from RNA. First-round RT-PCR of the TCR CDR3 relied on the HTBI primer set. One entry per CDR3 protein results from TCRdb running MiXCR on the multiplex PCR reads. The profile shows some 570,000 distinct CDR3 sequences, approximately 15% of them singletons. Clinical Activity Scores of at least 3, NOSPECS grades of at least 4 and durations under 3 months characterized ophthalmopathy patients. Those patients with uncontrolled infection, other autoimmune disease, pregnancy or lactation were excluded.

Sequencing was carried out using blood. The clonotype comes from a woman between 18 and 29 years old with Graves' ophthalmopathy. The J gene is TRBJ2-4, the V gene TRBV27; 14 nucleotides agree with TRBD2. The CDR3 loop is CASSEGLAGVNIQYF. CDR3 nucleotide sequence: TGTGCCAGCAGTGAGGGACTAGCGGGAGTAAACATTCAGTACTTC.